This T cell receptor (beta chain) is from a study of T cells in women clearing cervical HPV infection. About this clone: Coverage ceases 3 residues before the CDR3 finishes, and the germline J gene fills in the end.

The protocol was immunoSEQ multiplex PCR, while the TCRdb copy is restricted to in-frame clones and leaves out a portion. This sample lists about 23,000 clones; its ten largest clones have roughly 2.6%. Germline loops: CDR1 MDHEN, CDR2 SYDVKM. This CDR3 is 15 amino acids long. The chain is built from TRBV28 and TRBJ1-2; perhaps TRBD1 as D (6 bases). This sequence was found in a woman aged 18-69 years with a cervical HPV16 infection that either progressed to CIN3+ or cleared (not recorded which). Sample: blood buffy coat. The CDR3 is CASSFPSGRGGGYTF. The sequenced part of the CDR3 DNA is TGTGCCAGCAGTTTTCCCTCGGGCAGGGGTGGGGGC.